One and the same sample provided the 20 T cell receptor beta chains below, sequenced in a study of control samples from healthy donors and cancer patients. Generated by immunoSEQ multiplex PCR, the TCRdb table keeps only in-frame clones and is missing some. The repertoire holds tens of thousands of clones, with roughly 86% as singletons. What was sequenced was blood. These receptors came from a man in his fifties or sixties in good health.

J is TRBJ2-7 and V is TRBV6-5; the D call may be TRBD1 or TRBD2 (5 bases each). V lost 0 bases, J lost 3 bases, and 6 bases lay in between. CDR1 and CDR2 from the germline V gene are MNHEY and SVGAGI. CDR3 length: 13 residues. The DNA for the CDR3 is TGTGCCAGCAGTTACTCGGGGGACTACGAGCAGTACTTC. Translating gives CASSYSGDYEQYF.

The chain couples TRBV18 to TRBJ1-2, with 11 bases lining up with TRBD1. V trimming: 4 bases; J trimming: 6 bases; junction bases outside the gene matches: 4. The germline V gene encodes CDR1 KGHSH and CDR2 LQKENI. The CDR3 is made up of 14 amino acids. CDR3 loop: CASSRGQGADGYTF. For the CDR3, the DNA is TGTGCCAGCTCACGCGGACAGGGGGCAGATGGCTACACCTTC.

The chain couples TRBV7-9 to TRBJ2-3, with 10 positions matching TRBD1. The CDR3 sequence is 15 residues long. V dropped 5 bases and J dropped 3; count of bases not matched to a gene: 5. Germline V gene lookup returns CDR1 SEHNR and CDR2 FQNEAQ (reference sequence). CDR3 loop: CASSHRDRGTDTQYF. CDR3 bases: TGTGCCAGCAGCCACCGGGACAGGGGAACAGATACGCAGTATTTT.

This chain uses TRBV2 with TRBJ2-5; 8 positions agree with TRBD2. The length of the CDR3 is 14 residues. V shed 5 bases, J shed 2 bases, and the junction held 4 bases outside the gene matches. CDR1 is SNHLY and CDR2 is FYNNEI in the germline V gene. CDR3: CASSSGTRQETQYF. CDR3 nucleotide sequence: TGTGCCAGCAGTTCCGGGACTAGACAAGAGACCCAGTACTTC. Full variable domain (outside the CDR3, taken from reference TRBV2 and TRBJ2-5): EPEVTQTPSHQVTQMGQEVILRCVPISNHLYFYWYRQILGQKVEFLVSFYNNEISEKSEIFDDQFSVERPDGSNFTLKIRSTKLEDSAMYFCASSSGTRQETQYFGPGTRLLVL.

The CDR3 bases are TGTGCCAGCAGCTCAGACGGAAGCTATGGCTACACCTTC. It specifies CASSSDGSYGYTF. This sequence joins TRBV7-9 and TRBJ1-2; the D is unclear. Trimming took 4 bases from V and 4 from J, leaving 10 bases between them. CDR1 and CDR2 from the germline V gene are SEHNR and FQNEAQ (reference sequence). CDR3 length equals 13 residues.

The chain links TRBV7-8 to TRBJ2-1, with a weak D call TRBD2 (7 bases). V was clipped by 3 bases and J by 6 bases, with 12 bases between them. The CDR3 contains 14 residues. CDR1 and CDR2 (germline): SGHVS, FQNEAQ. The CDR3 sequence: CASSFIGGPNEQFF. The CDR3 region has the DNA TGTGCCAGCAGCTTTATCGGGGGGCCCAATGAGCAGTTCTTC.

The gene calls are TRBV27 and TRBJ1-1, with D unresolved. V dropped 5 bases and J dropped 5 bases, with 18 bases sitting between them. The CDR3 has 15 residues. Germline V gene data show CDR1 as MNHEY and CDR2 as SMNVEV (reference sequence). DNA of the CDR3: TGTGCCAGCAGTATAATACAACAAGGGATGACTGAAGCTTTCTTT. Translating gives CASSIIQQGMTEAFF.

The chain is built from TRBV19 and TRBJ2-7; D remains unclear. The CDR3 is made up of 15 amino acids. Trimming pared 3 bases from V and 0 bases from J, leaving 12 bases between. Germline V gene lookup returns CDR1 LNHDA and CDR2 SQIVND (reference sequence). CDR3 nucleotides: TGTGCCAGTAGTATGGACGGCAAAGTCTCCTACGAGCAGTACTTC. It yields the protein CASSMDGKVSYEQYF.

The gene calls are TRBV10-2 and TRBJ2-1; 9 bases line up with TRBD2. Trimming took 3 bases from V and 7 from J; bases not matched to a gene: 7. The CDR3 sequence is 15 residues long. Germline V gene sequence: CDR1 WSHSY, CDR2 SAAADI. The CDR3 DNA follows: TGCGCCAGCAGTGAAGGGCTAGCGGGGCCAAATGAGCAGTTCTTC. Its translation is CASSEGLAGPNEQFF.

J is TRBJ2-6 and V is TRBV7-8; D remains ambiguous. Trimming left V 2 bases short and J 0 bases short, with 8 bases between. The length of the CDR3 is 16 residues. Germline CDR1 SGHVS, CDR2 FQNEAQ. In DNA form, the CDR3 reads TGTGCCAGCAGCTTAATGGGGAACTCTGGGGCCAACGTCCTGACTTTC. It specifies CASSLMGNSGANVLTF.

This clone was detected only a few times. The V call is TRBV28, the J call TRBJ1-1, with 7 bases fitting TRBD1. The V and J ends lost 8 bases and 6 bases, in that order; junction bases with no gene match: 9. The CDR3 is 13 residues long. The germline V gene has CDR1 MDHEN and CDR2 SYDVKM. The CDR3 loop reads CASLIQGRAEAFF. The CDR3 bases are TGTGCCAGCCTCATACAGGGGCGGGCTGAAGCTTTCTTT.

The J gene is TRBJ1-1, the V gene TRBV6-5; unclear D gene. The V gene lost 5 bases and the J gene lost 0 bases, with 10 bases spanning the gap. In germline, CDR1 is MNHEY, CDR2 SVGAGI. The CDR3 is made up of 14 amino acids. The CDR3, as DNA: TGTGCCAGCAGTATCACAGCGATGAACACTGAAGCTTTCTTT. Translated: CASSITAMNTEAFF.

The chain joins TRBV13 to TRBJ2-3; the D is unclear. The germline gives CDR1 PRHDT, CDR2 FYEKMQ (reference sequence). The V and J ends lost 1 base and 4 bases respectively, with 3 bases between them. The CDR3 contains 12 residues. This chain's CDR3 is CASSLVPDTQYF. The CDR3 nucleotides read TGTGCCAGCAGCTTAGTCCCAGATACGCAGTATTTT.

The rearrangement joins TRBV19 to TRBJ1-2, with TRBD1 matching 9 bases. CDR1 is LNHDA, CDR2 SQIVND, per germline (reference sequence). This CDR3 has 15 amino acids. V shed 3 bases and J 6 bases; nucleotides not matched to a gene: 8. The CDR3 DNA follows: TGTGCCAGTAGTATTAGGGGGACAGGGAACGATGGCTACACCTTC. It specifies CASSIRGTGNDGYTF.

The chain recombines TRBV7-6 with TRBJ1-3; D gene uncertain. The CDR3 sequence is 15 residues long. Germline assignment: CDR1 SGHVS and CDR2 FNYEAQ. V was clipped by 5 bases and J by 0 bases, with 11 bases between them. The CDR3 here is CASSPDGSSGNTIYF. The CDR3, as DNA: TGTGCCAGCAGCCCGGACGGTAGCTCTGGAAACACCATATATTTT. Based on the CDR3 plus reference TRBV7-6 and TRBJ1-3, the full variable domain is GAGVSQSPRYKVTKRGQDVALRCDPISGHVSLYWYRQALGQGPEFLTYFNYEAQQDKSGLPNDRFSAERPEGSISTLTIQRTEQRDSAMYRCASSPDGSSGNTIYFGEGSWLTVV.

This clone appeared once. The chain employs TRBV10-3 and TRBJ2-7, with 10 bases identical to TRBD2. This CDR3 comprises 14 residues. From germline, CDR1 is ENHRY and CDR2 SYGVKD. The trim removed 4 bases at V and 6 bases at J, leaving 6 bases unmatched. CDR3 in amino acids: CAISVSGGASEQYF. The CDR3 nucleotides are TGTGCCATCAGTGTCAGCGGGGGGGCATCCGAGCAGTACTTC.

V usage is TRBV24-1 and J usage is TRBJ2-1; unclear D gene. The CDR3 sequence is 12 residues long. The V gene's germline CDR1 is KGHDR and CDR2 SFDVKD. V was cut by 5 bases and J by 8 bases, with 9 bases left in between. CDR3 in amino acids: CATSVRSDEQFF. In nucleotides, the CDR3 is TGTGCCACCAGTGTTCGCAGCGATGAGCAGTTCTTC.

The genes are TRBV5-1 and TRBJ2-7; no firm D call. In germline, CDR1 is SGHRS, CDR2 YFSETQ. The CDR3 has 14 residues. With 5 bases removed from V and 1 base from J, the gap between germline ends came to 13 bases. Here the CDR3 DNA reads TGCGCCAGCAGGCTGGGCATCGGATCCTACGAGCAGTACTTC. Encoded protein: CASRLGIGSYEQYF.

This clone showed up just once. The chain combines TRBV4-1 with TRBJ2-1, with D unclear. Trimming took 7 bases from V and 5 from J, leaving 12 bases between them. The CDR3 is made up of 13 amino acids. CDR1 is MGHRA, CDR2 YSYEKL, per germline. The CDR3 nucleotides read TGCGCCAGCACGAAGGATCTGGACAATGAGCAGTTCTTC. It yields the protein CASTKDLDNEQFF.

In its sample, this clone was seen a few times. This sequence joins TRBV7-8 and TRBJ1-1; possibly TRBD1 for D (5 bases). The V and J ends lost 2 bases and 3 bases respectively, with 10 bases between them. The CDR3 runs 14 residues. Germline-derived CDR1 and CDR2 are SGHVS and FQNEAQ. The CDR3 loop is CASSLPGTYTEAFF. For the CDR3, the DNA is TGTGCCAGCAGCTTACCCGGGACCTACACTGAAGCTTTCTTT.